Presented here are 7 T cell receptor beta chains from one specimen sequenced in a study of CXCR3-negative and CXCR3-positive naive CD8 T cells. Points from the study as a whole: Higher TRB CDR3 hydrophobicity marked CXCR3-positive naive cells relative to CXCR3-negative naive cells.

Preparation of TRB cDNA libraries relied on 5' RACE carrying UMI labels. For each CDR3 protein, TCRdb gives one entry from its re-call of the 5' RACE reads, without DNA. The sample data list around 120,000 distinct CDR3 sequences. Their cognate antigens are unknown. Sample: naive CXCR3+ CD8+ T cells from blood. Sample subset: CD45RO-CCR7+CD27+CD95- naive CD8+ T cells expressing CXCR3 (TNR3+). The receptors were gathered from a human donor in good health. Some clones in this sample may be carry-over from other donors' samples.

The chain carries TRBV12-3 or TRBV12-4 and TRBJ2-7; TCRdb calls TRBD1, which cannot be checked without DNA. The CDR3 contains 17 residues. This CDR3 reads CASSLPPGQAFSYEQYF.

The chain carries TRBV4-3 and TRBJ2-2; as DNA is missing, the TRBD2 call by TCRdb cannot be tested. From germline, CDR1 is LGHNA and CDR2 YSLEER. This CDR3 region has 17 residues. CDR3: CASSQDTAGDSTGELFF.

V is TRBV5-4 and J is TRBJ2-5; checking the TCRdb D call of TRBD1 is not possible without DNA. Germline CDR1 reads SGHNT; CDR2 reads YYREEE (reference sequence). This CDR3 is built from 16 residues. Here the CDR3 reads CASSIIPGLGLETQYF.

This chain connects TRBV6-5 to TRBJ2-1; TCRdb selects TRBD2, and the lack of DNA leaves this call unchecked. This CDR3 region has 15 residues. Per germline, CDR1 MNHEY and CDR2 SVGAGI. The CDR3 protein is CASSQSGGAYNEQFF.

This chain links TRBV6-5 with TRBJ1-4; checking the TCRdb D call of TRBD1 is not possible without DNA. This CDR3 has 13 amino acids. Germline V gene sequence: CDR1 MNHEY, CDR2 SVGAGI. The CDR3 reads CASSYRGHEKLFF.

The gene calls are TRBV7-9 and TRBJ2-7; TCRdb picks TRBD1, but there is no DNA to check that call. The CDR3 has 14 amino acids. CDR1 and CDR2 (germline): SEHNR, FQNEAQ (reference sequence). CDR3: CASSSTTGPYEQYF.

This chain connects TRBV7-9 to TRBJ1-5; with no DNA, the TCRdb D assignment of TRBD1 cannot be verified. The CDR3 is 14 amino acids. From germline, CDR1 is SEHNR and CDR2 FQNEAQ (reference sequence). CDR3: CASSHTGAPGPQHF.